This T cell receptor (beta chain) was sequenced in a study of cytomegalovirus exposure and HLA in healthy donors. Whole-study results and caveats: The study designated fewer than 200 TCR beta chains cytomegalovirus-associated.

Regarding this clone: The antigen remains undetermined.

It was with 60 Vbeta and 13 Jbeta primers that the PCR ran. The protocol was immunoSEQ multiplex PCR, while the TCRdb copy is restricted to in-frame clones and leaves out a portion. Among about 120,000 clones, approximately 78% were seen once, and the ten largest hold 1.3%. This CDR3 contains 14 residues. V lost 6 bases and J 0 bases, leaving 9 bases between the germline ends. CDR1 MNHEY and CDR2 SMNVEV come from the germline V gene (reference sequence). Sample: PBMCs. The source of this sequence is a woman in her thirties in good health and CMV-seronegative. The rearrangement links TRBV27 to TRBJ1-5; D is uncertain. The CDR3, as DNA: TGTGCCAGCAGCCAGAGGGATAGCAATCAGCCCCAGCATTTT. It is translated as CASSQRDSNQPQHF.